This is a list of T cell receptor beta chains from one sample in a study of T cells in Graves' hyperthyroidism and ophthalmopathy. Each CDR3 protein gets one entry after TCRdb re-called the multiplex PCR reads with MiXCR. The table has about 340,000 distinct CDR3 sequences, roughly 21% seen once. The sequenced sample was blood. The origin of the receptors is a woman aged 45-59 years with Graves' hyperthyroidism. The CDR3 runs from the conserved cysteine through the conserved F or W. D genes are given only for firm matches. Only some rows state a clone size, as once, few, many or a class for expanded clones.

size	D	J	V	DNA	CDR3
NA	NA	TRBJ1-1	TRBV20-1	TGCAGTGCAAATCTAGACAGGAACACTGAAGCTTTCTTT	CSANLDRNTEAFF
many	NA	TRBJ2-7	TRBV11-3	TGTGCCAGCAGCTCTGGACAGCACGAGCAGTACTTC	CASSSGQHEQYF
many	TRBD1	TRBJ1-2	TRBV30	TGTGCCTGGAGCCCAAACCGACAGGGGAGTAATGGCTACACCTTC	CAWSPNRQGSNGYTF
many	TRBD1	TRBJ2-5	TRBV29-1	TGCAGCGTTGAACCTCGGGACAGGGGCCTGACCCAGTACTTC	CSVEPRDRGLTQYF
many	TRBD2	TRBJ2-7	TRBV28	TGTGCCAGCAGTTTACCTAGTAGCGGGATAAGATCCCACGAGCAGTACTTC	CASSLPSSGIRSHEQYF
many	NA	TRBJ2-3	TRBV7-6	TGTGCCAGCAGCTTAGAAGCGGGCCGGGCGCAGTATTTT	CASSLEAGRAQYF
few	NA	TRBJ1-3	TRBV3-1	TGTGCCAGCAGGTCCTCTGGAAACACCATATATTTT	CASRSSGNTIYF
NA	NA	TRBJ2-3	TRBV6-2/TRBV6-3	TGTGCCAGCAGTTTTAGTCCCCCCAGGGCTAGCACAGATACGCAGTATTTT	CASSFSPPRASTDTQYF
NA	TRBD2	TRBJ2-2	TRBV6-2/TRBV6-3	TGTGCCAGCAGGGGCGGACTAGCGGGAGAGAGGAACACCGGGGAGCTGTTTTTT	CASRGGLAGERNTGELFF
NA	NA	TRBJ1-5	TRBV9	TGTGCCAGCAGCGCGGGGGTCAGTCAAAGCAATCAGCCCCAGCATTTT	CASSAGVSQSNQPQHF
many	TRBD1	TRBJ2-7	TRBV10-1	TGCGCCAGCAGTGACCGCTCCATACAGGGGGCGGACGAGCAGTACTTC	CASSDRSIQGADEQYF
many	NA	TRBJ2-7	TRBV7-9	TGTGCCAGCAGCCCATCCCCCGGGACGGCGGGCGGCGAGCAGTACTTC	CASSPSPGTAGGEQYF